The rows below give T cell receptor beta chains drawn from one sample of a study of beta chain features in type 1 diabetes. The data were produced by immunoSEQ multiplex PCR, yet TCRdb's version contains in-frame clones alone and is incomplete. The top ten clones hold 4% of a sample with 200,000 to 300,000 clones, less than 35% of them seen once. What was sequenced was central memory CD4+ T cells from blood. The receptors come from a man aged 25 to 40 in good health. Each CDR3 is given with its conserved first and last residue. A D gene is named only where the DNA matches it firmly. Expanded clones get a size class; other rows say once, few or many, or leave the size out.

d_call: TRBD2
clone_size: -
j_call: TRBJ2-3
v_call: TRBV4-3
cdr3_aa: CASSQDGTSKADTQYF
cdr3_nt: TGCGCCAGCAGCCAAGATGGGACTAGTAAGGCAGATACGCAGTATTTT

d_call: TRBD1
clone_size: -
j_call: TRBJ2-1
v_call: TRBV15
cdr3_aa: CATSRDPAGGFYNEQFF
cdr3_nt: TGTGCCACCAGCAGAGATCCAGCAGGGGGCTTTTACAATGAGCAGTTCTTC

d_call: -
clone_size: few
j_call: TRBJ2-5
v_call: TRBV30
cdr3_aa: CAWTNGVGGLSTQYF
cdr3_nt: TGTGCCTGGACCAATGGGGTCGGGGGCCTGTCGACCCAGTACTTC

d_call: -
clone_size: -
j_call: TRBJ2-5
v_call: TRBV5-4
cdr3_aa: CASSFRTSEETQYF
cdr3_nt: TGTGCCAGCAGCTTTCGGACCTCTGAAGAGACCCAGTACTTC

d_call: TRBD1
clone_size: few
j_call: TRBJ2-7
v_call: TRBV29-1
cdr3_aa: CSAGQAGEQYF
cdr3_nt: TGCAGCGCTGGACAGGCGGGCGAGCAGTACTTC

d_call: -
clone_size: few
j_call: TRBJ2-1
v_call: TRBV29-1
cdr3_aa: CSVEQRAYNEQFF
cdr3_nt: TGCAGCGTTGAGCAGAGGGCCTACAATGAGCAGTTCTTC

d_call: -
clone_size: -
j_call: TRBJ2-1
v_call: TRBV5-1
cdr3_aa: CASSQDSAYNNEQFF
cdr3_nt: TGCGCCAGCAGCCAGGACAGCGCATACAATAATGAGCAGTTCTTC

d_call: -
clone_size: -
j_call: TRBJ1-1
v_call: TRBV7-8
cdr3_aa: CASSLAGEMNTEAFF
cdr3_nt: TGTGCCAGCAGCCTCGCAGGAGAAATGAACACTGAAGCTTTCTTT

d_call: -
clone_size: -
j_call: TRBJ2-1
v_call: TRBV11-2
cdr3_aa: CASSFINEQFF
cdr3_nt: TGTGCCAGCAGCTTTATTAATGAGCAGTTCTTC

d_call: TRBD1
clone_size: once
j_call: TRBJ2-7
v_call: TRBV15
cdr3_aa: CATSGRGGQGPYEQYF
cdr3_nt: TGTGCCACCAGCGGGCGGGGAGGACAGGGACCCTACGAGCAGTACTTC

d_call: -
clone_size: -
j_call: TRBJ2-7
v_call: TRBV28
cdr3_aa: CASSSISLAF
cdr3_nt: TGTGCCAGCAGTTCGATTAGCCTGGCCTTC

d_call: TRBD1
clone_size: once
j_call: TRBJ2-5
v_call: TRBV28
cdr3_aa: CASSTGRGQETQYF
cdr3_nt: TGTGCCAGCAGTACCGGCAGGGGGCAGGAGACCCAGTACTTC